Listed below are T cell receptor beta chains from one sample, sequenced in a study of blood T cell repertoires in COVID-19. This table comes from immunoSEQ multiplex PCR, and its TCRdb copy is limited to in-frame clones, with some not included. The sample consists of some 320,000 clones, roughly 85% of them appearing once. Material for sequencing was peripheral blood. The receptors originated from a human donor in a cohort sampled during active COVID-19. The CDR3 runs from the conserved cysteine through the conserved F or W.

CASSLLSDPGKLFF	TRBV5-6	TRBJ1-4
CATSDSAGTGDEKLFF	TRBV24-1	TRBJ1-4
CASSFRGAHGYTF	TRBV5-6	TRBJ1-2
CASSLTGTGLYNEQFF	TRBV6-6	TRBJ2-1
CASSLAPGDGYTF	TRBV5-1	TRBJ1-2
CASRIIAGGTYEQYF	TRBV5-1	TRBJ2-7
CAISDDRGLGDTQYF	TRBV10-3	TRBJ2-3
CASDPPGTESYEQYF	TRBV5-8	TRBJ2-7
CASSPGQKNGYTF	TRBV18	TRBJ1-2
CASSTDRIIQYF	TRBV10-2	TRBJ2-4
CASGVDRVSNYGYTF	TRBV12-5	TRBJ1-2
CASSQVRATGSEAYNSPLHF	TRBV3-1/TRBV3-2	TRBJ1-6
CASSLLYGYTF	TRBV7-6	TRBJ1-2
CASSLVQGDTDTQYF	TRBV5-1	TRBJ2-3
CASRGDRGNYGYTF	TRBV2	TRBJ1-2
CASSYSRGAYEQYF	TRBV6-5	TRBJ2-7
CASSQSTGTDTQYF	TRBV7-2	TRBJ2-3
CASSVAGGPDEQYF	TRBV10-2	TRBJ2-7
CASSLRGAGGKAFF	TRBV5-8	TRBJ1-1
CASSIQGVPLHF	TRBV3-1/TRBV3-2	TRBJ1-6
CASSRQETVNQPQHF	TRBV19	TRBJ1-5
CASGLQETQYF	TRBV12-5	TRBJ2-5
CAIGLQGAGTDTQYF	TRBV10-3	TRBJ2-3
CSAGRPTEAFF	TRBV20-1	TRBJ1-1
CSASTQGALANYGYTF	TRBV20-1	TRBJ1-2
CASSVQGNTEAFF	TRBV6-4	TRBJ1-1
CAISGKGVDTEAFF	TRBV10-3	TRBJ1-1
CASSSDSAMGYTF	TRBV6-6	TRBJ1-2
CACQTGGLNQPQHF	TRBV30	TRBJ1-5
CASSVGSEEAFF	TRBV9	TRBJ1-1
CAISESRMNTEAFF	TRBV10-3	TRBJ1-1
CASSPDYTDTQYF	TRBV27	TRBJ2-3
CATSDGTGVSEAFF	TRBV24-1	TRBJ1-1
CASSVEGVGDTEAFF	TRBV9	TRBJ1-1
CAISEGGTEAFF	TRBV10-3	TRBJ1-1
CASSLSKGQTYEQYF	TRBV27	TRBJ2-7
CASSIPSGGRNEQFF	TRBV19	TRBJ2-1
CASSVNRNTEAFF	TRBV9	TRBJ1-1
CSASFPEEAFF	TRBV20-1	TRBJ1-1
CASSSGDIQYF	TRBV7-9	TRBJ2-4
CASRGQGEGTGELFF	TRBV5-1	TRBJ2-2
CASSYSYLDTDTQYF	TRBV7-2	TRBJ2-3
CASGLVNRYRGDEKLFF	TRBV12-5	TRBJ1-4
CASSETNIKDTF	TRBV6-1	TRBJ1-2
CATIAGELFF	TRBV24-1	TRBJ2-2
CASSPAERDTQYF	TRBV4-2	TRBJ2-3
CASSPGHLLGYTF	TRBV3-1/TRBV3-2	TRBJ1-2
CATSGGRNTEAFF	TRBV6-5	TRBJ1-1
CASSLRDRVNYGYTF	TRBV13	TRBJ1-2
CASSQDRGAYEQYF	TRBV4-2	TRBJ2-7
CASSKRLAGDHYEQYF	TRBV3-1/TRBV3-2	TRBJ2-7
CAWSVRGQGFQPQHF	TRBV30	TRBJ1-5
CASSLLASSGPLHF	TRBV7-9	TRBJ1-6
CASSPGTEETGELFF	TRBV5-1	TRBJ2-2